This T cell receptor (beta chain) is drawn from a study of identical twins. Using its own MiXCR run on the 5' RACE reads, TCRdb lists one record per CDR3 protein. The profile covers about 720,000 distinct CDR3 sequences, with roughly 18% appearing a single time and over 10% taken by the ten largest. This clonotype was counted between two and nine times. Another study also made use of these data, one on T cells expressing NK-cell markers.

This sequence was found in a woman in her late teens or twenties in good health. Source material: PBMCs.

CDR3: CSARKGRGRMNTEAFF. In DNA form, the CDR3 reads TGCAGTGCTAGAAAAGGAAGGGGAAGGATGAACACTGAAGCTTTCTTT. The rearrangement links TRBV20-1 to TRBJ1-1; D may be TRBD1 (5 bases). Germline V lookup: CDR1 DFQATT, CDR2 SNEGSKA (reference sequence). CDR3 length equals 16 residues. The V end lost 2 bases, the J end lost 0 bases, and 16 bases lay between the germline ends.